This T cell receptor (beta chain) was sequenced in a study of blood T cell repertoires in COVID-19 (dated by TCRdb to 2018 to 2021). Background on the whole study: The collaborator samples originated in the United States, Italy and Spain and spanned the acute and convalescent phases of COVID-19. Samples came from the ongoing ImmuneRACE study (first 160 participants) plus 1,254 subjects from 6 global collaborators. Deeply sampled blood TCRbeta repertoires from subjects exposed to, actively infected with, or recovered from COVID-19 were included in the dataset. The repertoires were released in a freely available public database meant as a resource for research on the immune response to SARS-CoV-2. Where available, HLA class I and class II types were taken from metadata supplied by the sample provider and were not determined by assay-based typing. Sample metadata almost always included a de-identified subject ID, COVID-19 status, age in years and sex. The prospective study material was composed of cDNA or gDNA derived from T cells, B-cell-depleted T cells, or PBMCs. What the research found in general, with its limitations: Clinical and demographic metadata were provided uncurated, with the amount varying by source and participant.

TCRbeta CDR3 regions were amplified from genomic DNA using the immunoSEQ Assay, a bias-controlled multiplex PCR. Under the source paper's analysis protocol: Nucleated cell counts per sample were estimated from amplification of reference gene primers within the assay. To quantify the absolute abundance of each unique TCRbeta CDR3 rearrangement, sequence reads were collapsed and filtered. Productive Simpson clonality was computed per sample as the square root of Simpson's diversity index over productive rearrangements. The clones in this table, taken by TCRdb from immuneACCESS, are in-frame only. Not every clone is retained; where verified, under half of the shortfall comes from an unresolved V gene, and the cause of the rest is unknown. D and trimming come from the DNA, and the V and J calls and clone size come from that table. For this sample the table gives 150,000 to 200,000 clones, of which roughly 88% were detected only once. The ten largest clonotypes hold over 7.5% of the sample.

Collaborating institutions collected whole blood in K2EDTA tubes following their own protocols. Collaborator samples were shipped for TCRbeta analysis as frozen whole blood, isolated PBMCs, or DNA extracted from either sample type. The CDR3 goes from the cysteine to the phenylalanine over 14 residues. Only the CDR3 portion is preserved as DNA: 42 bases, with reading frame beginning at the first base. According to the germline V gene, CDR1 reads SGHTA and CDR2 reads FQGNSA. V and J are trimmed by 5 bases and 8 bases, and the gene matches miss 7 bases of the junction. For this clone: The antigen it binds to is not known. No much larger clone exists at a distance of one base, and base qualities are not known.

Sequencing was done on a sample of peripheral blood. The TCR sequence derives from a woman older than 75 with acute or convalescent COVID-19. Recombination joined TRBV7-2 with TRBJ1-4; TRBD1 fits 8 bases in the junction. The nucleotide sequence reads TGTGCCAGCAGCCCAGACAGGGGTGGAGAAAAACTGTTTTTT. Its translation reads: CASSPDRGGEKLFF.